This paragraph covers one TCR beta chain sequence. No antigen is known for it. Generated by immunoSEQ multiplex PCR, the TCRdb table keeps only in-frame clones and is missing some. The table shows approximately 60,000 clones, with around 77% occurring only once. The data derive from a study of radiotherapy plus CTLA-4 blockade in lung cancer. For the study at large: Disease control reached more than 25%, with objective responses in over 15%. Study-wide results and caveats: The study found tumor-derived TCR clones expanded in blood after radiotherapy plus ipilimumab. Dynamics of early blood T cell clones, together with interferon-beta, were reportedly the best predictors of response.

CDR3 length: 15 amino acids. Trimming removed 1 base from V and 0 bases from J, with 10 bases in between. Germline assignment: CDR1 SGHRS and CDR2 YFSETQ. This specimen was peripheral blood, taken from a patient treated with radiotherapy plus ipilimumab. The TCR originated in a human donor with non-small cell lung cancer who had a complete response to radiotherapy plus ipilimumab. V and J are TRBV5-1 and TRBJ1-1; possible D gene TRBD1, 5 bases. In DNA, the CDR3 is TGCGCCAGCAGCTTGCGGCCAGGGTTGAACACTGAAGCTTTCTTT. The encoded protein is CASSLRPGLNTEAFF. The full variable domain, rest sourced from reference TRBV5-1 and TRBJ1-1, is KAGVTQTPRYLIKTRGQQVTLSCSPISGHRSVSWYQQTPGQGLQFLFEYFSETQRNKGNFPGRFSGRQFSNSRSEMNVSTLELGDSALYLCASSLRPGLNTEAFFGQGTRLTVV.